These T cell receptor beta chains were read from a single sample in a study of blood T cell repertoires in COVID-19. The data were produced by immunoSEQ multiplex PCR, yet TCRdb's version contains in-frame clones alone and is incomplete. This repertoire shows about 140,000 clones, 80% found once; its top ten account for approximately 5%. The sample taken for sequencing was peripheral blood. The receptors were sampled from a woman in her forties or fifties with acute or convalescent COVID-19. Each CDR3 is given with its conserved first and last residue. A D gene is named only where the DNA matches it firmly. Clone size appears in some rows only: once, few, many, or a class for an expanded clone.

clone_size	v_call	j_call	d_call	cdr3_nt	cdr3_aa
once	TRBV6-5	TRBJ1-2	.	TGTGCCAGCAGTTACTTCACAGGGACTAACTATGGCTACACCTTC	CASSYFTGTNYGYTF
.	TRBV18	TRBJ2-5	.	TGTGCCAGCTCCCCGAATTCCCAGGGGAAAGAGACCCAGTACTTC	CASSPNSQGKETQYF
.	TRBV11-2	TRBJ2-1	.	TGTGCCAGCAGCTCCTTTACAGGCCCCACGCAGTTCTTC	CASSSFTGPTQFF
.	TRBV6-5	TRBJ1-5	TRBD1	TGTGCCAGCAGTCAACAGGGGGGCAATCAGCCCCAGCATTTT	CASSQQGGNQPQHF
.	TRBV7-2	TRBJ1-1	.	TGTGCCAGCAGCTTCGACAGACAGAACACTGAAGCTTTCTTT	CASSFDRQNTEAFF
.	TRBV2	TRBJ1-4	.	TGTGCCAGCAGTGAATCGGGAGCGGAAAAACTGTTTTTT	CASSESGAEKLFF
.	TRBV5-1	TRBJ2-1	TRBD1	TGCGCCAGCAGCCAGGGACAGACACAATTACCTAATGAGCAGTTCTTC	CASSQGQTQLPNEQFF
once	TRBV2	TRBJ1-1	TRBD1	TGTGCCAGCCGATTCGGGACAGGATGGGAACGGACTGAAGCTTTCTTT	CASRFGTGWERTEAFF
.	TRBV5-1	TRBJ1-1	.	TGCGCCAGCAAGTTTACAGGGAACACTGAAGCTTTCTTT	CASKFTGNTEAFF
.	TRBV4-2	TRBJ1-3	.	TGTGCCAGCAGCCGACAGCCCGATGGAAACACCATATATTTT	CASSRQPDGNTIYF
.	TRBV6-2/TRBV6-3	TRBJ1-2	TRBD1	TGTGCCAGCAGTGACAGGGATAACTATGGCTACACCTTC	CASSDRDNYGYTF
.	TRBV28	TRBJ1-4	.	TGTGCCAGCAGAACCTACAGGGTTGCTAATGAAAAACTGTTTTTT	CASRTYRVANEKLFF
.	TRBV5-6	TRBJ1-1	.	TGTGCCAGCAGTAGGCCTGCGACCGGGATAGACGGTGAAGCTTTCTTT	CASSRPATGIDGEAFF
.	TRBV27	TRBJ1-5	.	TGTGCCAGTCGTTCCTTAAGTGCGGCTAGCAATCAGCCCCAGCATTTT	CASRSLSAASNQPQHF
.	TRBV5-8	TRBJ1-1	.	TGTGCCAGCAGCCTGACTGGGACTGAAGCTTTCTTT	CASSLTGTEAFF
few	TRBV9	TRBJ2-7	.	TGTGCCAGCAGCGCACAGGGTAGCTACGAGCAGTACTTC	CASSAQGSYEQYF
.	TRBV5-6	TRBJ1-1	.	TGTGCCAGCAGCTCCACCACAGGTTCGAACACTGAAGCTTTCTTT	CASSSTTGSNTEAFF
.	TRBV11-2	TRBJ2-3	TRBD2	TGTGCCAGCAGCTTATTACGGGGGGGCACAGATACGCAGTATTTT	CASSLLRGGTDTQYF
.	TRBV5-1	TRBJ1-1	.	TGCGCCAGCTCTCAGGGTGTGAACACTGAAGCTTTCTTT	CASSQGVNTEAFF
few	TRBV18	TRBJ1-6	.	TGTGCCAGCTCACCCTTACAGGGCGGCTCCTATAATTCACCCCTCCACTTT	CASSPLQGGSYNSPLHF
few	TRBV30	TRBJ1-4	.	TGTGCCTGGAGGGGCCCACAGGCAGCAACTAATGAAAAACTGTTTTTT	CAWRGPQAATNEKLFF
.	TRBV7-9	TRBJ1-1	.	TGTGCCAGCAGCTCCCCCATACAGGGACACACTGAAGCTTTCTTT	CASSSPIQGHTEAFF
.	TRBV28	TRBJ1-2	.	TGTGCCAGCAGTCTGACTGGCTATGGCTACACCTTC	CASSLTGYGYTF
.	TRBV10-3	TRBJ2-7	TRBD2	TGTGCCATCGGTGGTCGGGAGGGCGAGCAGTACTTC	CAIGGREGEQYF
.	TRBV25-1	TRBJ2-6	.	TGTGCCAGCAGTGAATATCCGAGTATTGGGGCCAACGTCCTGACTTTC	CASSEYPSIGANVLTF
.	TRBV7-7	TRBJ1-4	.	TGTGCCAGCAGCTTGGCCTCGGGGGAAAAACTGTTTTTT	CASSLASGEKLFF
.	TRBV27	TRBJ2-5	.	TGTGCCAGCAGTTCGGCGGTTAAAGAGACCCAGTACTTC	CASSSAVKETQYF
.	TRBV12-5	TRBJ2-1	TRBD1	TGTGCTAGTGCTACGGGACAGAACTACAATGAGCAGTTCTTC	CASATGQNYNEQFF
once	TRBV7-3	TRBJ2-5	.	TGTGCCAGCAGCTTAAATCCGCAACCAGGACAGACGGAGACCCAGTACTTC	CASSLNPQPGQTETQYF
.	TRBV2	TRBJ1-5	TRBD1	TGTGCCAGCAGTGATGGGACAGAGTCCAATCAGCCCCAGCATTTT	CASSDGTESNQPQHF
.	TRBV15	TRBJ2-1	TRBD2	TGTGCCACCAGCAGAGAGGGACTAGCGGGGCTTGAGCAGTTCTTC	CATSREGLAGLEQFF
.	TRBV23-1	TRBJ1-4	.	TGCGCCAGCAACCGAGATAGGGTTACCAGACAGACAAATGCAACTAATGAAAAACTGTTTTTT	CASNRDRVTRQTNATNEKLFF
.	TRBV20-1	TRBJ2-3	TRBD2	TGCAGTGCTCAGACTAGCGGAACGCAGTATTTT	CSAQTSGTQYF
.	TRBV5-6	TRBJ2-7	.	TGTGCCAGCAGCTTTCGGCCCGAGCGATTTTACGAGCAGTACTTC	CASSFRPERFYEQYF
.	TRBV19	TRBJ1-3	TRBD1	TGTGCCAGTAAATTGTCAGGACAGGGGGCGACTGGAAACACCATATATTTT	CASKLSGQGATGNTIYF
.	TRBV7-3	TRBJ1-1	TRBD1	TGTGCCAGCAGCTCGGGGACAGGTCACACTGAAGCTTTCTTT	CASSSGTGHTEAFF
.	TRBV6-5	TRBJ2-7	TRBD2	TGTGCCAGCACCGGACTAGTGATCGACGAGCAGTACTTC	CASTGLVIDEQYF
few	TRBV18	TRBJ1-2	.	TGTGCCAGCTCACCCCTCGAGGGCGATTATGGCTACACCTTC	CASSPLEGDYGYTF
few	TRBV4-3	TRBJ2-2	TRBD2	TGCGCCAGCAGCCAAGGGACTAGCGGATTCACCGGGGAGCTGTTTTTT	CASSQGTSGFTGELFF
.	TRBV11-1	TRBJ2-5	.	TGTGCCAGCAGCACACGCCGGGTGCAACGAGAGACCCAGTACTTC	CASSTRRVQRETQYF
.	TRBV4-3	TRBJ1-2	TRBD1	TGCGCCAGCAGCGATTTCAGGGGGAACTATGGCTACACCTTC	CASSDFRGNYGYTF
.	TRBV10-3	TRBJ2-2	.	TGTGCCATCAGTGAGGCAGTAAACACGAACACCGGGGAGCTGTTTTTT	CAISEAVNTNTGELFF
.	TRBV7-3	TRBJ2-2	.	TGTGCCAGCAGCTCCTCAGGGGCTAGGGGCACCGGGGAGCTGTTTTTT	CASSSSGARGTGELFF
.	TRBV28	TRBJ1-5	TRBD1	TGTGCCAGCAGACCAGGGGGTAGCAATCAGCCCCAGCATTTT	CASRPGGSNQPQHF
.	TRBV7-6	TRBJ1-1	TRBD1	TGTGCCAGCAGCCTGGGACAGGGCGTGAACACTGAAGCTTTCTTT	CASSLGQGVNTEAFF
.	TRBV3-1/TRBV3-2	TRBJ1-1	.	TGTGCCAGCAGCCTGGGTGGGGGGGGCACTGAAGCTTTCTTT	CASSLGGGGTEAFF
.	TRBV19	TRBJ1-1	.	TGTGCCAGCGGAGACCCTATGGCTTTCTTT	CASGDPMAFF
.	TRBV18	TRBJ1-5	TRBD1	TGTGCCAGCTCACCTCAGGGGGCGGAGCAGCCCCAGCATTTT	CASSPQGAEQPQHF
.	TRBV19	TRBJ2-7	.	TGTGCCAGTAGTAATGGAGGACAGTACGAGCAGTACTTC	CASSNGGQYEQYF
.	TRBV30	TRBJ2-7	.	TGTGCCTGGGACGGGGGAGTACGAGAGCAGTACTTC	CAWDGGVREQYF
.	TRBV6-2/TRBV6-3	TRBJ1-5	.	TGTGCCAGCAGCTTTTCGACCGGCGGACAGCCCCAGCATTTT	CASSFSTGGQPQHF
.	TRBV29-1	TRBJ2-7	.	TGCAGCGTTGATACTCAGGGTTTTGGGAACTACGAGCAGTACTTC	CSVDTQGFGNYEQYF
.	TRBV6-5	TRBJ1-2	.	TGTGCCAGCAGCCTCTCAGTGACTAACTATGGCTACACCTTC	CASSLSVTNYGYTF
.	TRBV28	TRBJ2-7	TRBD1	TGTGCCAGCAGTTATGTAGGGACAGGGGGGAGCGAGCAGTACTTC	CASSYVGTGGSEQYF
.	TRBV2	TRBJ2-1	TRBD1	TGTGCCAGCAGTGTTTGGACAGGGGGTTACAATGAGCAGTTCTTC	CASSVWTGGYNEQFF
.	TRBV7-8	TRBJ2-5	.	TGTGCCAGCAGCTCCCTTCAGGTTCAGGAGACCCAGTACTTC	CASSSLQVQETQYF